This note documents a single T cell receptor (beta chain) sequence. V shed 4 bases and J shed 4 bases, with 16 bases lying between them. The CDR3 consists of 15 residues. Looked up from germline, CDR1 is LNHDA and CDR2 is SQIVND (reference sequence). Original processing notes: Amplifying reference gene primers gave estimates of nucleated cell counts. Produced via immunoSEQ multiplex PCR; TCRdb's table is partial and in-frame only. The V and J calls and clone size were taken over from that table, and D and trimming were inferred from the DNA. The table records a few hundred thousand clones, approximately 81% of them present only once. These data belong to a study of blood T cell repertoires in COVID-19. About the study: The analysed material was cDNA or gDNA that came from T cells, B-cell-depleted T cells, or PBMCs.

This chain joins TRBV19 and TRBJ1-1, with D perhaps matching TRBD1 (5 bases). The sample consisted of peripheral blood. The receptor was isolated from a man in his forties with acute or convalescent COVID-19. This chain's CDR3 is CASSTLFQGGTEAFF. The CDR3 coding sequence is TGTGCCAGTAGTACCCTTTTTCAGGGAGGCACTGAAGCTTTCTTT.